The TCR beta chain described here comes from a study of blood T cell repertoires in COVID-19. Enrolled through a virtual design, the participants were between 18 and 89 years of age and came from 24 US areas. Donors of Cohort 3 who recovered were those that had two negative PCRs, clearance, or symptom resolution. Trimming cost V 3 bases and J 6 bases, with 9 bases left between them. This CDR3 is 13 amino acids long. CDR1 and CDR2 from the germline V gene are SNHLY and FYNNEI. In the study's own analysis: Estimated nucleated cell counts came from reference gene primer amplification. Sequencing used immunoSEQ multiplex PCR; TCRdb keeps in-frame clones, though not all of them. V and J calls and clone size are copied from that table; D and trimming were computed from the DNA. This table has a few hundred thousand clones, roughly 90% appearing once.

The sequenced material came from PBMCs or T cells enriched from blood (not recorded which). This receptor was obtained from a woman between 25 and 40 years old who had recovered from COVID-19. The chain employs TRBV2 and TRBJ2-4, with D possibly matching TRBD2 (5 bases). The CDR3 DNA reads as TGTGCCAGCAGTGAGTATGGAGGAAACATTCAGTACTTC. It yields the protein CASSEYGGNIQYF.